This TCR beta chain was identified in a study of regulatory T cells in long-lasting Graves disease. Study conclusions and caveats: Persistent disease favored TRBV28, TRBJ1-2 and TRBJ2-5. Persistent Graves' patients showed less TCR diversity than newly diagnosed patients showed. Small sample size may have lowered accuracy.

Described time point: newly diagnosed GD, antithyroid drugs for less than 3 months. PBMC RNA served as the TCR library source. Arm-PCR of CDR3 regions and iRepertoire HTBI primers were the basis on which TCR beta libraries were built. MiXCR, run by TCRdb on the multiplex PCR reads, gives a single entry per CDR3 protein. The sample lists 300,000 to 400,000 distinct CDR3 sequences, roughly a sixth occurring once. The J segment lost 3 bases and the V segment lost 6 bases, leaving 15 bases of the junction unmatched. Germline V CDR1 and CDR2: SNHLY, FYNNEI. This CDR3 region has 17 residues. This clonotype appeared many times. Its cognate antigen is unknown. Another study also made use of these data, one on T cells in Graves' hyperthyroidism and ophthalmopathy.

The sequencing used peripheral blood mononuclear cells (PBMCs), collected at new diagnosis, from a patient treated with antithyroid drugs. The chain joins TRBV2 to TRBJ2-7, with 9 nucleotides matching TRBD1. This sequence was found in a man aged 35 to 55 with Graves disease. Here the CDR3 reads CASRGEVSDRGIYEQYF. Written as DNA, the CDR3 is TGTGCCAGCAGGGGGGAAGTGTCGGACAGGGGAATCTACGAGCAGTACTTC.